These T cell receptor beta chains were read from a single sample in a study of identical twins. TCRdb called the 5' RACE reads again in MiXCR, with one record for every CDR3 protein. The sample has around 510,000 distinct CDR3 sequences, 13% to 15% seen once. In addition, the sample was reused for a study of yellow fever vaccine responses in identical twins.

Sequenced input: CD4+ T cells sorted from blood. These receptors came from a woman under 30 in good health. The CDR3 runs from the conserved cysteine through the conserved F or W. The D gene is left open where the match is weak. Clone size appears in some rows only: once, few, many, or a class for an expanded clone.

DNA: TGTGCCAGCAGTTTACAGGATAACTACGAGCAGTACTTC
CDR3: CASSLQDNYEQYF
length: 13
V: TRBV12-3/TRBV12-4
J: TRBJ2-7
size: -
D: -

DNA: TGCGCCAGCAGCTTGGGTGGGACAGGGGGCGAAGATACGCAGTATTTT
CDR3: CASSLGGTGGEDTQYF
length: 16
V: TRBV5-1
J: TRBJ2-3
size: few
D: TRBD1

DNA: TGCGCCAGCAGCCACGAAGGACAGGGCGCTGAAGCTTTCTTT
CDR3: CASSHEGQGAEAFF
length: 14
V: TRBV4-3
J: TRBJ1-1
size: many
D: TRBD1

DNA: TGTGCCAGCAGAATACAGGACAGCAATCAGCCCCAGCATTTT
CDR3: CASRIQDSNQPQHF
length: 14
V: TRBV6-1
J: TRBJ1-5
size: -
D: -

DNA: TGTGCCAGCAGCATAACCCCGGGCGCTTCGGAGCAGTACTTC
CDR3: CASSITPGASEQYF
length: 14
V: TRBV6-1
J: TRBJ2-7
size: few
D: -

DNA: TGTGCCAGCAGCCAAGGAACTAGCGGGGGTTACAATGAGCAGTTCTTC
CDR3: CASSQGTSGGYNEQFF
length: 16
V: TRBV3-1
J: TRBJ2-1
size: few
D: TRBD2

DNA: TGTGCCAGCAGCCAAGTTAACGAGCAGTACTTC
CDR3: CASSQVNEQYF
length: 11
V: TRBV3-1
J: TRBJ2-7
size: many
D: -

DNA: TGTGCCATCAGTGACGGTCTAAAAGAGACCCAGTACTTC
CDR3: CAISDGLKETQYF
length: 13
V: TRBV10-3
J: TRBJ2-5
size: -
D: -

DNA: TGTGCCAGCAGGACACTAGCGGGGGGGGCCCAGTACTTC
CDR3: CASRTLAGGAQYF
length: 13
V: TRBV6-1
J: TRBJ2-5
size: few
D: TRBD2

DNA: TGTGCCAGTGGACCGGGACAGGGGGTGTGGGAGACCCAGTACTTC
CDR3: CASGPGQGVWETQYF
length: 15
V: TRBV19
J: TRBJ2-5
size: once
D: TRBD1

DNA: TGTGCCAGCAGCGCCCGCCACCCTAGCGGGAGGCCCTACGAGCAGTACTTC
CDR3: CASSARHPSGRPYEQYF
length: 17
V: TRBV21-1
J: TRBJ2-7
size: -
D: -

DNA: TGCAGTGCTAGGGCGATGACGGGAAGTAGAGGAGGGATGCCCCAGCATTTT
CDR3: CSARAMTGSRGGMPQHF
length: 17
V: TRBV20-1
J: TRBJ1-5
size: -
D: -

DNA: TGCGCCAGCCGTGACAGGGACTATGGAAACACCATATATTTT
CDR3: CASRDRDYGNTIYF
length: 14
V: TRBV5-1
J: TRBJ1-3
size: -
D: TRBD1

DNA: TGTGCCAGCAGCCAAGAGGGACAGGGGGCCGAGACCCAGTACTTC
CDR3: CASSQEGQGAETQYF
length: 15
V: TRBV4-2
J: TRBJ2-5
size: -
D: TRBD1

DNA: TGTGCCAGCAGCTTTAGCCAGGGGACCGGGGAGCTGTTTTTT
CDR3: CASSFSQGTGELFF
length: 14
V: TRBV5-6
J: TRBJ2-2
size: -
D: -

DNA: TGCAGCGGCAGCCAAGAGACCCAGTACTTC
CDR3: CSGSQETQYF
length: 10
V: TRBV29-1
J: TRBJ2-5
size: many
D: -

DNA: TGTGCCAGCTCACCACTAGCGGGAGGTGTGATTAGTAATGAGCAGTTCTTC
CDR3: CASSPLAGGVISNEQFF
length: 17
V: TRBV18
J: TRBJ2-1
size: few
D: TRBD2

DNA: TGTGCCATAATAAACGACAACTCCTACGAGCAGTACTTC
CDR3: CAIINDNSYEQYF
length: 13
V: TRBV10-3
J: TRBJ2-7
size: many
D: -

DNA: TGTGCCACCCTCTCAGACCAGGGTAAATCCTACAATGAGCAGTTCTTC
CDR3: CATLSDQGKSYNEQFF
length: 16
V: TRBV15
J: TRBJ2-1
size: few
D: -

DNA: TGCGCCAGCAGCACCGACAGAGATGAGCAGTTCTTC
CDR3: CASSTDRDEQFF
length: 12
V: TRBV5-1
J: TRBJ2-1
size: few
D: -

DNA: TGTGCCAGCAGGTTTCTGACAGGGGACATTCAGTACTTC
CDR3: CASRFLTGDIQYF
length: 13
V: TRBV21-1
J: TRBJ2-4
size: -
D: -

DNA: TGTGCCAGCAGTGAACAGGGACTAGGATCCAATGAGCAGTTCTTC
CDR3: CASSEQGLGSNEQFF
length: 15
V: TRBV2
J: TRBJ2-1
size: -
D: TRBD2

DNA: TGTGCCAGCAAACAAGGGGCATCTGAAAAACTGTTTTTT
CDR3: CASKQGASEKLFF
length: 13
V: TRBV7-6
J: TRBJ1-4
size: many
D: -

DNA: TGTGCCAGTAGCGTAACCGGTGAGCAGTTCTTC
CDR3: CASSVTGEQFF
length: 11
V: TRBV19
J: TRBJ2-1
size: -
D: -

DNA: TGTGCCAGCAGTGCAGGGACAGTGCAGTACTTC
CDR3: CASSAGTVQYF
length: 11
V: TRBV12-3/TRBV12-4
J: TRBJ2-7
size: -
D: TRBD1

DNA: TGTGCCAGCACCCCCCTGGGGCAGCTCACAGATACGCAGTATTTT
CDR3: CASTPLGQLTDTQYF
length: 15
V: TRBV7-2
J: TRBJ2-3
size: -
D: -

DNA: TGTGCCAGCTCACCACGGGCAGGGTTTGTCGAGCAGTACTTC
CDR3: CASSPRAGFVEQYF
length: 14
V: TRBV18
J: TRBJ2-7
size: -
D: -

DNA: TGCAGTGCTAGAGCACAGGGGCGGGGCACCGGGGAGCTGTTTTTT
CDR3: CSARAQGRGTGELFF
length: 15
V: TRBV20-1
J: TRBJ2-2
size: few
D: -

DNA: TGTGCCAGCAGTGAAGGGAATCGGCCCTACAATGAGCAGTTCTTC
CDR3: CASSEGNRPYNEQFF
length: 15
V: TRBV2
J: TRBJ2-1
size: few
D: -

DNA: TGTGCCAGCAGCCCCCCGGGAGGGATCGACACTGAAGCTTTCTTT
CDR3: CASSPPGGIDTEAFF
length: 15
V: TRBV6-1
J: TRBJ1-1
size: -
D: -

DNA: TGTGCCAGCAGTTACTCGGCGGGGGGCTACGAGCAGTACTTC
CDR3: CASSYSAGGYEQYF
length: 14
V: TRBV6-5
J: TRBJ2-7
size: -
D: TRBD2

DNA: TGCGCCAGCAGCTCCGGACTAGCGGGGGGTTCGAACACCGGGGAGCTGTTTTTT
CDR3: CASSSGLAGGSNTGELFF
length: 18
V: TRBV5-1
J: TRBJ2-2
size: few
D: TRBD2

DNA: TGTGCCAGCAGTTGGGGGAGAGGGAGCGAGACCCAGTACTTC
CDR3: CASSWGRGSETQYF
length: 14
V: TRBV6-5
J: TRBJ2-5
size: -
D: -

DNA: TGTGCCAGCACCCCGAGCGGGTGGGAAAAACTGTTTTTT
CDR3: CASTPSGWEKLFF
length: 13
V: TRBV12-3/TRBV12-4
J: TRBJ1-4
size: -
D: -

DNA: TGTGCCAGCAGCTCCTCGATTACCTACGAGCAGTACTTC
CDR3: CASSSSITYEQYF
length: 13
V: TRBV7-9
J: TRBJ2-7
size: -
D: -

DNA: TGTGCCAGCAGCTTAGGGTCTAGCGGGCACCAAGAGACCCAGTACTTC
CDR3: CASSLGSSGHQETQYF
length: 16
V: TRBV11-3
J: TRBJ2-5
size: few
D: TRBD2

DNA: TGTGCCTGGAGTATGACAGCGAACACTGAAGCTTTCTTT
CDR3: CAWSMTANTEAFF
length: 13
V: TRBV30
J: TRBJ1-1
size: few
D: -

DNA: TGTGCCAGCAGCCACGGGGGAGTCAACACTGAAGCTTTCTTT
CDR3: CASSHGGVNTEAFF
length: 14
V: TRBV3-1
J: TRBJ1-1
size: -
D: -

DNA: TGTGCCAGCAATCCGGACACCGGGGAGCTGTTTTTT
CDR3: CASNPDTGELFF
length: 12
V: TRBV7-9
J: TRBJ2-2
size: few
D: -

DNA: TGTGCCAGCAGCTTGTTCCGGAAATCCGGGACAGGAGGAGATACGCAGTATTTT
CDR3: CASSLFRKSGTGGDTQYF
length: 18
V: TRBV5-6
J: TRBJ2-3
size: few
D: TRBD1

DNA: TGTGCCAGCAGTTACGGGGCATACTACGAGCAGTACTTC
CDR3: CASSYGAYYEQYF
length: 13
V: TRBV6-5
J: TRBJ2-7
size: few
D: -

DNA: TGTGCCAGCTCAAGGGGGGCTTCCTATGGCTACACCTTC
CDR3: CASSRGASYGYTF
length: 13
V: TRBV5-4
J: TRBJ1-2
size: -
D: -

DNA: TGCAGCGTTGAAGCCCGGAACACCGGGGAGCTGTTTTTT
CDR3: CSVEARNTGELFF
length: 13
V: TRBV29-1
J: TRBJ2-2
size: -
D: -

DNA: TGTGCCAGCAGTTTCGTGGGGCTGAGTGAAAAACTGTTTTTT
CDR3: CASSFVGLSEKLFF
length: 14
V: TRBV12-3/TRBV12-4
J: TRBJ1-4
size: many
D: -

DNA: TGCGCCAGCAGCTTGGGGGAAGCCAGAGTAGCCAAAAACATTCAGTACTTC
CDR3: CASSLGEARVAKNIQYF
length: 17
V: TRBV5-1
J: TRBJ2-4
size: -
D: -

DNA: TGCGCCAGCAGGGAGACTAGCGGGAGTGGAGAGACCCAGTACTTC
CDR3: CASRETSGSGETQYF
length: 15
V: TRBV5-1
J: TRBJ2-5
size: -
D: TRBD2

DNA: TGTGCCAGCAGTTATAGCGGGATCTACAATGAGCAGTTCTTC
CDR3: CASSYSGIYNEQFF
length: 14
V: TRBV12-3/TRBV12-4
J: TRBJ2-1
size: many
D: TRBD2

DNA: TGTGCCAGCAGCCAGTGGACAGGAAGCACAGATACGCAGTATTTT
CDR3: CASSQWTGSTDTQYF
length: 15
V: TRBV14
J: TRBJ2-3
size: -
D: TRBD1

DNA: TGTGCCAGCAGCTTGGGGGGCCCGGGGGAGACCCAGTACTTC
CDR3: CASSLGGPGETQYF
length: 14
V: TRBV5-6
J: TRBJ2-5
size: few
D: -

DNA: TGCGCCAGCAGCTTGGACTCAATGGGGCCAGATACGCAGTATTTT
CDR3: CASSLDSMGPDTQYF
length: 15
V: TRBV5-1
J: TRBJ2-3
size: few
D: -

DNA: TGTGCCAGCAGCCCGACACAAGCGGGAGTGGGGTACAATGAGCAGTTCTTC
CDR3: CASSPTQAGVGYNEQFF
length: 17
V: TRBV7-6
J: TRBJ2-1
size: few
D: TRBD2

DNA: TGCGCCAGCAGCCAAGAGGGAAGGACAGATATCGAGCAGTACTTC
CDR3: CASSQEGRTDIEQYF
length: 15
V: TRBV4-1
J: TRBJ2-7
size: -
D: -